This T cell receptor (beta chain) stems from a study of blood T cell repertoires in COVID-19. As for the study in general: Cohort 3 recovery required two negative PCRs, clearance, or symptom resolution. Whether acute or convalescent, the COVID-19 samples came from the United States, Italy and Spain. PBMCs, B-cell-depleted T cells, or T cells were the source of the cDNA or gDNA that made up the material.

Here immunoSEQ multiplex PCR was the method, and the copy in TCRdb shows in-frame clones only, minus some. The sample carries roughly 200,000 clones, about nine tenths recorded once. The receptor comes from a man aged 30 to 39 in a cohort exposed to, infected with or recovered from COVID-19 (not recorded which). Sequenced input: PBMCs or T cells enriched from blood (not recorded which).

DNA for the CDR3: TGTGCCAGCAGACAATTTTCAGGGGAGGGTCAGCCCCAGCATTTT. It translates to CASRQFSGEGQPQHF. The rearrangement joins TRBV6-5 to TRBJ1-5; D perhaps matches TRBD1 (6 bases). V was pared by 6 bases and J by 6 bases, with 18 bases between. The CDR3 sequence is 15 residues long. Germline lookup yields CDR1 MNHEY and CDR2 SVGAGI.